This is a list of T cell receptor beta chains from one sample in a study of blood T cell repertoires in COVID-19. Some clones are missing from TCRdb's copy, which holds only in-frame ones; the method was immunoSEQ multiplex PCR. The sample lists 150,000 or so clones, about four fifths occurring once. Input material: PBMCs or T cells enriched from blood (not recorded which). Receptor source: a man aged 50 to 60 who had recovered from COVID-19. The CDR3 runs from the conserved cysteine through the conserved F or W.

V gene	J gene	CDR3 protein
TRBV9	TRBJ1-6	CASSDAGGLGSPLHF
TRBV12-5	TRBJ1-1	CASGGGGYMNTEAFF
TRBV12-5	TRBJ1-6	CASAPDRDSPLHF
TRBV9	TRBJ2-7	CASSGGTGRNLSYEQYF
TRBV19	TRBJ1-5	CASSIPGGNQPQHF
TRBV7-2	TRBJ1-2	CASSLVPGHAAYGYTF
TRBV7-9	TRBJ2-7	CASVSGVTYEQYF
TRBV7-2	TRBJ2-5	CASSLAWGGAAETQYF
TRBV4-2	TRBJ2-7	CASSQDWGGHYEQYF
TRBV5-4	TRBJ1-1	CASSLDGPRVYTEAFF
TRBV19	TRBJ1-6	CASSMRGGGGNSPLHF
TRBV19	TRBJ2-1	CASSIAGYNEQFF
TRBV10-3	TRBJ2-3	CAISPGTGNTDTQYF
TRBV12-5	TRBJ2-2	CASGLVMGAGDAGELFF
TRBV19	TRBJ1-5	CASSIGQGNQPQHF
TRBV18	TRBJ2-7	CASSPPGASSYEQYF
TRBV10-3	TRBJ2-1	CAISDSGLFNEQFF
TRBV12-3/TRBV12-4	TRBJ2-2	CATRRGAAGELFF
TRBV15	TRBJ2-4	CATSSRWGVKNIQYF
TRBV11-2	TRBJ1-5	CASSRYRGSNQPQHF
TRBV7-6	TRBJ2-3	CASSLISGGQGDTQYF
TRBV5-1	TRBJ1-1	CASSLTGENTEAFF
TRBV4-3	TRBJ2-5	CASSRTIEGGETQYF
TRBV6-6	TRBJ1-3	CASSSTDRGDGNTIYF
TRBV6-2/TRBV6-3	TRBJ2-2	CASSSYTGELFF
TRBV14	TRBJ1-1	CASSQLSGPGAFF
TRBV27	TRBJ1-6	CASSRWSNSPLHF
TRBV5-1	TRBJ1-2	CASSGGQGTLSGYTF
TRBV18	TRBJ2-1	CASSPPAGTYNEQFF
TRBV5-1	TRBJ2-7	CASSPGAGQGSYEQYF
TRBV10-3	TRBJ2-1	CAIRKKPGLDWGNEQFF
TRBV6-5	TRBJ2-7	CASTGTGGRNEQYF
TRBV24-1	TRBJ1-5	CATSDRGQNQPQHF
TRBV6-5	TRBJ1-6	CASSNLQGETSPLHF
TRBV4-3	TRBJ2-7	CASSQDLRSYEQYF
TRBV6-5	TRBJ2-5	CASYTSAETQYF
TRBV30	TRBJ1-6	CAWSVRQASSYNSPLHF
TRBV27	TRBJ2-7	CASRLQGADEQYF
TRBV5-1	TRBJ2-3	CASSEYREDTQYF
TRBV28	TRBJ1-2	CASRDLNYGYTF
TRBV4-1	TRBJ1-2	CASSQDTGFGYTF
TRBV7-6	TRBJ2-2	CASRRFSGGINTGELFF
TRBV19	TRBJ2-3	CASSQRGRTDTQYF
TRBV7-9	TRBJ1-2	CASREQGAGGYTF
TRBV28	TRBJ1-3	CASSPSAGNTIYF
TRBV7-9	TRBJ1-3	CASSLGGPSGNTIYF
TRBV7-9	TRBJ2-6	CASSLYRDIGAGANVLTF
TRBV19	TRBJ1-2	CASSIGLGAYGYTF
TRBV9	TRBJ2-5	CASSGRLAGQETQYF
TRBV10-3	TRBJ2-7	CAIRTDFGEQYF
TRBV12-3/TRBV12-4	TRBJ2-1	CASSSRGYNEQFF
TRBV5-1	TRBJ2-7	CASSPQGPATYEQYF